The 10 T cell receptor beta chains listed next were all sequenced from one sample in a study of human T cells and chemical hapten exposure. TCRdb independently ran MiXCR on the RACE reads; one entry per CDR3 protein. This sample carries roughly 97,000 distinct CDR3 sequences, around a quarter of them seen once, and the ten largest clones take about 9.3%. As to time point: patch test 3, about 24 weeks after DPC sensitization. Treatment given: therapeutic diphenylcyclopropenone sensitization with weekly scalp DPC. Sequenced material: whole blood, taken in connection with sensitization to the hapten diphenylcyclopropenone (DPC). The receptors were gathered from a man between 35 and 55 years old with alopecia areata. Some clones in this sample may be carry-over from other donors' samples.

The chain joins TRBV4-3 to TRBJ2-3, with D possibly TRBD1 on 5 matching bases. The V end was cut by 0 bases, the J end by 7 bases, with 17 bases between. From germline, CDR1 is LGHNA and CDR2 YSLEER. The CDR3 has 16 amino acids. The CDR3 here is CASSQDLGQPPNTQYF. CDR3 bases: TGCGCCAGCAGCCAAGATCTGGGGCAGCCCCCCAATACGCAGTATTTT.

The chain links TRBV7-2 to TRBJ2-3; no clear D gene. The CDR3 has 13 amino acids. V lost 5 bases and J 4 bases, leaving 10 bases between the germline ends. CDR1 and CDR2 from the germline V gene are SGHTA and FQGNSA. The CDR3 sequence: CASSPPFADTQYF. CDR3 DNA: TGTGCCAGCAGCCCTCCTTTCGCAGATACGCAGTATTTT.

This clonotype was observed a few times. This chain joins TRBV5-1 and TRBJ1-1; D is undetermined. Trimming left V 0 bases short and J 0 bases short, with 9 bases between. CDR1 is SGHRS and CDR2 is YFSETQ in the germline V gene. The CDR3 totals 15 residues. The DNA for the CDR3 is TGCGCCAGCAGCTTGGCCGGCACCCTGAACACTGAAGCTTTCTTT. Its protein is CASSLAGTLNTEAFF.

This clonotype was counted a single time. This chain connects TRBV7-9 to TRBJ1-1; D perhaps matches TRBD1 (6 bases). CDR3 size: 13 residues. V was trimmed by 5 bases and J by 8 bases, leaving 15 bases between them. Germline V gives CDR1 SEHNR, CDR2 FQNEAQ (reference sequence). CDR3 in DNA: TGTGCCAGCAGCCCAGGGGCCGCTTTGGAAGCTTTCTTT. As protein: CASSPGAALEAFF.

The V call is TRBV25-1, the J call TRBJ1-3; TRBD1 matches at 7 bases. V was pared by 5 bases and J by 4 bases, with 5 bases of the junction left unmatched. This CDR3 comprises 14 residues. Germline assignment: CDR1 MGHDK and CDR2 SYGVNS. DNA for the CDR3: TGTGCCAGCAGTTTGACAGGGAAAGGAAACACCATATATTTT. Encoded protein: CASSLTGKGNTIYF.

The rearrangement links TRBV4-2 to TRBJ1-6; 7 bases match TRBD1. The length of the CDR3 is 15 residues. Germline-derived CDR1 and CDR2 are LGHNA and YNFKEQ. Germline trimming cut 0 bases from V and 7 bases from J; bases unmatched to any gene: 3. CDR3 protein: CASSQEGQTNSPLHF. The CDR3 bases are TGTGCCAGCAGCCAAGAGGGACAGACAAATTCACCCCTCCACTTT.

The sample holds a few counts of this clonotype. This rearrangement joins TRBV14 to TRBJ2-5; D remains unclear. Deletions cut 0 bases from V and 6 bases from J, with 5 bases between. Germline V gene lookup returns CDR1 SGHDN and CDR2 FVKESK. The CDR3 contains 12 residues. The CDR3 region is CASSQERKTQYF. CDR3 sequence (DNA): TGTGCCAGCAGCCAAGAGCGTAAGACCCAGTACTTC.

This rearrangement joins TRBV11-2 to TRBJ2-1; the D gene is possibly TRBD1 (7 bases). The V end was cut by 1 base, the J end by 10 bases, with 17 bases between. Germline CDR1 is SGHAT and CDR2 is FQNNGV. The CDR3 contains 15 residues. CDR3: CASSLGGDRSWEQFF. The CDR3 DNA reads as TGTGCCAGCAGCTTAGGGGGGGACAGATCTTGGGAGCAGTTCTTC.

This chain links TRBV6-6 with TRBJ1-5; D is ambiguous. CDR3 length: 15 amino acids. The germline gives CDR1 MNHNY, CDR2 SVGAGI (reference sequence). V shed 2 bases and J shed 4 bases, with 12 bases lying between them. For the CDR3, the DNA is TGTGCCAGCAGTTACGCGGGTGGTGGGAATCAGCCCCAGCATTTT. Its protein is CASSYAGGGNQPQHF.

The chain recombines TRBV27 with TRBJ2-3; 7 bases agree with TRBD1. The CDR3 has 15 residues. The germline V gene has CDR1 MNHEY and CDR2 SMNVEV (reference sequence). V shed 5 bases and J 0 bases; nucleotides not matched to a gene: 5. The CDR3 is CASSDRATSTDTQYF. CDR3 DNA: TGTGCCAGCAGTGACAGGGCTACTAGCACAGATACGCAGTATTTT.